This TCR beta chain stems from a study of control samples from healthy donors and cancer patients. The CDR3 has 16 amino acids. The V end lost 2 bases, the J end lost 0 bases, and 13 bases lay between the germline ends. In germline, CDR1 is SNHLY, CDR2 FYNNEI. TCRdb keeps only in-frame clones here, not all; method: immunoSEQ multiplex PCR. Of about 120,000 clones in the sample, approximately 87% were seen once. The origin of this receptor is a man younger than 40 in good health. The chain couples TRBV2 to TRBJ1-1; no definite D call. Sequencing was carried out using blood. The CDR3 is CASSESGRLMNTEAFF. CDR3 nucleotides: TGTGCCAGCAGTGAATCGGGGAGACTTATGAACACTGAAGCTTTCTTT.